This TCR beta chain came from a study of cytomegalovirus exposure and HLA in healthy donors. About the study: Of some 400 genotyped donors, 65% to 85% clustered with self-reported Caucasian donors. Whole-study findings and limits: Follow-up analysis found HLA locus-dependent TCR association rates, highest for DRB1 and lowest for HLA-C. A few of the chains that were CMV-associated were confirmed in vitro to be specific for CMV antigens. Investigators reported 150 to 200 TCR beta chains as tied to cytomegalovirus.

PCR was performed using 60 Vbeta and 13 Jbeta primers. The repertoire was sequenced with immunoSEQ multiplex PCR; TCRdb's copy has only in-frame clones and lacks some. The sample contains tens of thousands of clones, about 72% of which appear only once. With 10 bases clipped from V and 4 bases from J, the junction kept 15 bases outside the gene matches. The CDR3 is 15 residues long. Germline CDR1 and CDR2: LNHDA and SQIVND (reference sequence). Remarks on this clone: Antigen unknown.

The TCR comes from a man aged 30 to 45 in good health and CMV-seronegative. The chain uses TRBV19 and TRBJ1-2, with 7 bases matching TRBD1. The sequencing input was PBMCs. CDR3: CATRLEGGASYGYTF. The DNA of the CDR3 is TGTGCCACCAGACTGGAAGGGGGCGCAAGCTATGGCTACACCTTC.